This T cell receptor beta chain was captured in a study of CD8 T cells in Susac syndrome. A note on this clonotype: The antigen is unknown.

Random-hexamer reverse transcription was applied to 0.5 to 1 ug RNA. TCRdb re-analysed the immunoSEQ multiplex PCR reads in MiXCR, keeping a single row per CDR3 protein. The sample holds 160,000 or so distinct CDR3 sequences, about 95% seen once. Notes on the study in general: CD4+ repertoires of Susac syndrome patients lacked detectable clonal expansion.

The germline V gene encodes CDR1 SGHDN and CDR2 FVKESK. The CDR3 consists of 15 residues. The V and J ends lost 3 bases and 5 bases, in that order; junction bases with no gene match: 7. This clonotype originated in a human donor with Susac syndrome. Sample: CD4+ T cells from PBMCs. The chain recombines TRBV14 with TRBJ2-3; 8 nucleotides agree with TRBD1. CDR3 bases: TGTGCCAGCAGCCATCCCCAGGGGGCACGAGATACGCAGTATTTT. It encodes CASSHPQGARDTQYF.